The source of this T cell receptor (beta chain) is a study of tissue T cells after allogeneic stem cell transplantation. Findings and limits, study-wide: Within patients, tissue anatomy strongly shaped TCR repertoire composition. Tissue-detected TCR repertoire was only partly captured by blood and spleen T cells.

This clone is a singleton in its sample. The antigen is undetermined. Data came from immunoSEQ multiplex PCR; TCRdb stores just in-frame clones and leaves some out. Of almost 3,000 clones in the sample, around two thirds were seen once. Adult allogeneic hematopoietic cell transplant recipients with steroid-refractory graft-versus-host disease were prospectively enrolled for research autopsy. Source: descending colon tissue, taken at autopsy. The TCR sequence derives from a male patient older than 55 with steroid-refractory graft-versus-host disease after an allogeneic stem cell transplant. These T cells may partly come from the graft donor.

CDR3 DNA sequence: TGTGCCAGCAGCTTGGATTTAGGGGACTATGGCTACACCTTC. Translation: CASSLDLGDYGYTF. The chain employs TRBV5-4 and TRBJ1-2; D may be TRBD1 (5 bases). V was clipped by 0 bases and J by 3 bases, with 9 bases between them. Looked up from germline, CDR1 is SGHNT and CDR2 is YYREEE (reference sequence). CDR3 size: 14 residues.